This T cell receptor (beta chain) was retrieved from a study of CD4 T cells in relation to SARS-CoV-2 and coronaviruses. Study summary: ViraFEST: approximately ten-day antigen culture of PBMCs, then TCR beta CDR3 sequencing. Negative control cultures got HIV-1 Nef peptides or no peptide.

Produced via immunoSEQ multiplex PCR; TCRdb's table is partial and in-frame only. The table records around 20,000 clones, about 73% of them present only once. The unexposed donors gave CD4+ T cells in 2011-2018, prior to COVID-19. The cells were cultured for 10 days before CD4+ T cells were isolated. As cell numbers allowed, unexposed-donor CD4+ T cells faced SARS-CoV-2 S/N and four cold-coronavirus spikes. PBMCs were plated at two million per well in IL-2-containing medium. A note on this clone: Its target is not known.

J was trimmed by 14 bases and V by 1 base; bases with no gene match: 5. The CDR3 runs to 12 residues. Germline CDR1 reads SEHNR; CDR2 reads FQNEAQ (reference sequence). The sample consisted of CD4+ T cells from PBMCs, cultured in vitro. V gene TRBV7-9 combines with J gene TRBJ2-3, with 8 bases identical to TRBD2. This receptor was obtained from a human donor in good health. CDR3 sequence (DNA): TGTGCCAGCAGCTTAGATAGCGGGGCGTGGTATTTT. It specifies CASSLDSGAWYF.